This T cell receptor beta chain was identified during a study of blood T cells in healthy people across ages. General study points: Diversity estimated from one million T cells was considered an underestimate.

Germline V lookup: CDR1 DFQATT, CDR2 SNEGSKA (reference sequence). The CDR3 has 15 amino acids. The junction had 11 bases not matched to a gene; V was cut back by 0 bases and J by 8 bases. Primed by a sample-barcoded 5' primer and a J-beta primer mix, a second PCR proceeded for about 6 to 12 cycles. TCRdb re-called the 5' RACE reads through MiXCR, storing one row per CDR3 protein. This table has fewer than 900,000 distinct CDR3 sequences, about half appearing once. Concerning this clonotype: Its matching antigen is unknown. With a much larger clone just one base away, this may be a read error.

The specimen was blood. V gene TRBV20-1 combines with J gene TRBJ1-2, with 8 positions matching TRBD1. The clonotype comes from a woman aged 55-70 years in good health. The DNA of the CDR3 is TGCAGTGCTAGAGAGCCGACAGGGGACGCAAGGGGCTACACCTTC. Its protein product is CSAREPTGDARGYTF.